These 28 T cell receptor beta chains came from one sample sequenced in a study of blood T cell repertoires in COVID-19. TCRdb keeps only in-frame clones here, not all; method: immunoSEQ multiplex PCR. The table includes 55,000 to 75,000 clones, about 90% detected once. Sequenced material: peripheral blood. Receptors originate from a human donor in a cohort sampled during active COVID-19.

The rearrangement links TRBV7-3 to TRBJ2-7; TRBD1 agrees at 8 bases. V gave up 0 bases and J gave up 3 bases; unmatched junction bases: 19. This CDR3 has 20 residues. The V gene's germline CDR1 is SGHTA and CDR2 FQGTGA. The CDR3 loop is CASSLTFSLQGAHNDYEQYF. CDR3 nucleotides: TGTGCCAGCAGCTTAACTTTTTCTCTCCAGGGGGCACACAACGACTACGAGCAGTACTTC.

DNA of the CDR3: TGTGCCAGCAGCCCGGGGGGTGATTCGAACACTGAAGCTTTCTTT. Translating it yields CASSPGGDSNTEAFF. The V and J genes are TRBV7-2 and TRBJ1-1; possibly TRBD1 for D (5 bases). The CDR3 runs to 15 residues. The V gene's germline CDR1 is SGHTA and CDR2 FQGNSA. V lost 5 bases and J lost 1, with 14 bases in between.

This chain joins TRBV19 and TRBJ1-1; possible D gene TRBD1, 5 bases. Germline V gene sequence: CDR1 LNHDA, CDR2 SQIVND (reference sequence). The V end lost 1 base, the J end lost 10 bases, and 10 bases lay between the germline ends. CDR3 length equals 12 residues. CDR3 coding DNA: TGTGCCAGTAGTATAGCAGGGCTCGGAGCTTTCTTT. Protein: CASSIAGLGAFF.

The chain has TRBV3-1 (or the pseudogene TRBV3-2) and TRBJ1-1, with D possibly TRBD1 on 5 matching bases. The V end lost 4 bases, the J end lost 0 bases, and 15 bases lay between the germline ends. The germline V gene encodes CDR1 LGHDT and CDR2 YNNKEL (reference sequence). The CDR3 is made up of 16 amino acids. CDR3 protein: CASSRQGGRMNTEAFF. The CDR3 DNA follows: TGTGCCAGCAGCCGTCAGGGAGGGAGGATGAACACTGAAGCTTTCTTT.

This chain joins TRBV9 and TRBJ1-2; 7 bases line up with TRBD1. CDR3 length: 15 residues. Trimming removed 4 bases from V and 3 bases from J; junction bases left unmatched: 9. Germline V gene data show CDR1 as SGDLS and CDR2 as YYNGEE. CDR3 sequence reads: CASSLDRVLDYGYTF. DNA for the CDR3: TGTGCCAGCAGCCTCGACAGGGTCCTGGACTATGGCTACACCTTC. Drawing the rest from reference TRBV9 and TRBJ1-2, the complete variable domain is DSGVTQTPKHLITATGQRVTLRCSPRSGDLSVYWYQQSLDQGLQFLIQYYNGEERAKGNILERFSAQQFPDLHSELNLSSLELGDSALYFCASSLDRVLDYGYTFGSGTRLTVV.

The chain combines TRBV5-6 with TRBJ2-7; no clear D. Trimming cost V 4 bases and J 6 bases, with 8 bases left between them. This CDR3 has 11 amino acids. The germline CDR1 and CDR2 sequences are SGHDT and YYEEEE. The CDR3 DNA is TGTGCCAGCAGCACCTCTAGCGAGCAGTACTTC. It is translated as CASSTSSEQYF.

The V and J genes are TRBV19 and TRBJ1-1; 12 bases match TRBD1. J gave up 8 bases and V 7 bases, and 5 bases lay outside the gene matches. CDR1 and CDR2 (germline): LNHDA, SQIVND (reference sequence). The CDR3 consists of 13 residues. For the CDR3, the DNA is TGTGCCAGTAAGGGACAGGGGGCAGGGGAAGCTTTCTTT. Translated, it gives CASKGQGAGEAFF.

The J gene is TRBJ1-2, the V gene TRBV6-2 or TRBV6-3, with a possible D match to TRBD1 (6 bases). Trimming shortened V by 5 bases and J by 5 bases, and 15 bases separated the two germline ends. The CDR3 contains 14 residues. CDR1 and CDR2 (germline): MNHEY, SVGEGT. The CDR3 region has the DNA TGTGCCAGCAGTCCCAGGACAGTAATTTATGGCTACACCTTC. Translating gives CASSPRTVIYGYTF.

For the CDR3, the DNA is TGTGCCAGCAGCTTACCGCTAGCGGGGTACGAGCAGTACTTC. Its translation: CASSLPLAGYEQYF. The rearrangement links TRBV13 to TRBJ2-7, with 9 bases identical to TRBD2. The CDR3 is 14 amino acids. Trimming at V came to 2 bases and at J to 4 bases, leaving 3 bases not matched to a gene. Per the germline V gene, CDR1 is PRHDT and CDR2 is FYEKMQ (reference sequence).

This chain links TRBV3-1 (or the pseudogene TRBV3-2) with TRBJ1-5; a weak D match, TRBD1 (5 bases). CDR3 length: 16 amino acids. Per germline, CDR1 LGHDT and CDR2 YNNKEL (reference sequence). V lost 1 base and J lost 0, with 10 bases in between. This CDR3 reads CASSQGGPLSNQPQHF. Written as DNA, the CDR3 is TGTGCCAGCAGCCAAGGGGGCCCTCTTAGCAATCAGCCCCAGCATTTT.

This sequence joins TRBV11-2 and TRBJ1-2, with D perhaps matching TRBD1 (5 bases). Germline CDR1 reads SGHAT; CDR2 reads FQNNGV. V was clipped by 5 bases and J by 0 bases, with 19 bases between them. CDR3 length: 17 amino acids. CDR3: CASSPGGGGTANYGYTF. As DNA, the CDR3 is TGTGCCAGCAGCCCGGGGGGTGGGGGAACGGCTAACTATGGCTACACCTTC.

V usage is TRBV11-2 and J usage is TRBJ1-2; no reliable D call. The germline V gene encodes CDR1 SGHAT and CDR2 FQNNGV. The length of the CDR3 is 15 residues. The V end was cut by 5 bases, the J end by 0 bases, with 13 bases between. CDR3 sequence: CASSPASGPNYGYTF. CDR3 DNA: TGTGCCAGCAGCCCAGCGTCCGGTCCTAACTATGGCTACACCTTC.

The genes are TRBV18 and TRBJ1-2, with 8 bases matching TRBD1. Germline CDR1 and CDR2: KGHSH and LQKENI. The CDR3 consists of 13 residues. V lost 3 bases to trimming and J lost 4 bases; unmatched junction nucleotides: 1. The CDR3 region is CASSPQGAYGYTF. The CDR3 nucleotides are TGTGCCAGCTCACCGCAGGGGGCCTATGGCTACACCTTC.

The chain employs TRBV5-1 and TRBJ2-1; the match to TRBD1 covers 9 bases. Germline V gene lookup returns CDR1 SGHRS and CDR2 YFSETQ. The CDR3 extends over 16 amino acids. V was clipped by 4 bases and J by 3 bases; unmatched bases: 8. CDR3 coding DNA: TGCGCCAGCAGCCAAACCCCGGGACAGGGCTACAATGAGCAGTTCTTC. Translating it yields CASSQTPGQGYNEQFF.

This clone was observed a handful of times. The chain links TRBV4-2 to TRBJ1-5; D gene unclear. Germline CDR1 and CDR2: LGHNA and YNFKEQ. The CDR3 has 13 amino acids. V gave up 0 bases and J gave up 7 bases, with 7 bases separating them. CDR3 sequence (DNA): TGTGCCAGCAGCCAAGATTTATTACAGCCCCAGCATTTT. Protein product: CASSQDLLQPQHF.

The chain links TRBV25-1 to TRBJ1-6; D is perhaps TRBD1 (6 bases). In germline, CDR1 is MGHDK, CDR2 SYGVNS. Deletions cut 2 bases from V and 7 bases from J, with 12 bases between. The CDR3 extends over 15 amino acids. The CDR3 spells CASSELGGRNSPLHF. CDR3 coding DNA: TGTGCCAGCAGTGAACTCGGGGGGCGGAATTCACCCCTCCACTTT. Based on the CDR3 plus reference TRBV25-1 and TRBJ1-6, the full variable domain is EADIYQTPRYLVIGTGKKITLECSQTMGHDKMYWYQQDPGMELHLIHYSYGVNSTEKGDLSSESTVSRIRTEHFPLTLESARPSHTSQYLCASSELGGRNSPLHFGNGTRLTVT.

The gene calls are TRBV12-3 or TRBV12-4 and TRBJ1-4; D remains ambiguous. Trimming left V 3 bases short and J 4 bases short, with 6 bases between. This CDR3 spans 13 amino acids. CDR3 bases: TGTGCCAGCAGTTTGTTTCATAATGAAAAACTGTTTTTT. Its translation: CASSLFHNEKLFF.

This chain links TRBV5-8 with TRBJ1-2; D gene ambiguous. Trimming removed 1 base at V and 2 bases at J, with 9 bases between. Germline values: CDR1 SGHTS, CDR2 YDEGEE. The CDR3 is 14 amino acids. For the CDR3, the DNA is TGTGCCAGCAGCTTGCTAGGCCCCAACTATGGCTACACCTTC. Protein: CASSLLGPNYGYTF.

This sequence joins TRBV27 and TRBJ2-7; D possibly corresponds to TRBD2 (6 bases). The CDR3 is made up of 14 amino acids. The germline CDR1 and CDR2 sequences are MNHEY and SMNVEV (reference sequence). Trimming removed 8 bases at V and 0 bases at J, with 14 bases between. CDR3 region: CASGRRGSSYEQYF. CDR3 in DNA: TGTGCCAGCGGGAGACGGGGGAGCTCCTACGAGCAGTACTTC.

The chain couples TRBV2 to TRBJ2-7; no reliable D call. Trimming took 6 bases from V and 0 from J, leaving 12 bases between them. Germline V lookup: CDR1 SNHLY, CDR2 FYNNEI. The CDR3 length is 14 residues. The chain's CDR3 is CASREWPSSYEQYF. In DNA, the CDR3 is TGTGCCAGCAGGGAGTGGCCCAGCTCCTACGAGCAGTACTTC.

The gene calls are TRBV7-2 and TRBJ2-7; 8 bases are shared with TRBD1. V lost 6 bases to trimming and J lost 2 bases; unmatched junction nucleotides: 12. The CDR3 length is 16 residues. Germline-derived CDR1 and CDR2 are SGHTA and FQGNSA. CDR3: CASRPGGTGAPYEQYF. CDR3 DNA sequence: TGTGCCAGCAGGCCAGGCGGGACAGGCGCCCCCTACGAGCAGTACTTC.

The genes are TRBV25-1 and TRBJ1-6, with D maybe TRBD1 (6 bases). The CDR3 length is 16 residues. V was clipped by 2 bases and J by 1 base, with 9 bases between them. CDR1 and CDR2 (germline): MGHDK, SYGVNS. The CDR3 sequence is CASSEQGQSYNSPLHF. DNA of the CDR3: TGTGCCAGCAGTGAACAGGGGCAATCCTATAATTCACCCCTCCACTTT.

This chain links TRBV27 with TRBJ1-1; 9 bases align to TRBD1. Looked up from germline, CDR1 is MNHEY and CDR2 is SMNVEV (reference sequence). Trimming took 4 bases from V and 0 from J; bases not matched to a gene: 6. This CDR3 has 16 amino acids. This CDR3 reads CASSSGQGLMNTEAFF. For the CDR3, the DNA is TGTGCCAGCAGTTCAGGACAGGGGCTTATGAACACTGAAGCTTTCTTT.

The gene calls are TRBV27 and TRBJ2-2, with 8 bases fitting TRBD1. Trimming removed 2 bases from V and 3 bases from J; junction bases left unmatched: 5. CDR1 MNHEY and CDR2 SMNVEV come from the germline V gene (reference sequence). This CDR3 contains 16 residues. In DNA form, the CDR3 reads TGTGCCAGCAGTTTAAGGACAGGGCCTTACACCGGGGAGCTGTTTTTT. Protein sequence: CASSLRTGPYTGELFF.

The chain is built from TRBV13 and TRBJ2-5; 7 bases agree with TRBD1. CDR1 is PRHDT and CDR2 is FYEKMQ in the germline V gene (reference sequence). This CDR3 comprises 14 residues. Unmatched junction bases numbered 3, after V lost 5 bases and J lost 0 bases. The CDR3 region is CASSRGTDQETQYF. The CDR3 DNA sequence: TGTGCCAGCAGCCGAGGGACAGACCAAGAGACCCAGTACTTC.

This clone was found once. The chain employs TRBV2 and TRBJ1-1; D is perhaps TRBD1 (5 bases). Trimming took off 8 bases at V and 0 bases at J, with 16 bases between the two ends. Looked up from germline, CDR1 is SNHLY and CDR2 is FYNNEI. The CDR3 contains 15 residues. This chain's CDR3 is CASGQGWPMNTEAFF. Here the CDR3 DNA reads TGTGCCAGCGGGCAGGGATGGCCCATGAACACTGAAGCTTTCTTT.

The chain joins TRBV5-6 to TRBJ1-4; TRBD1 aligns across 12 bases. The trim removed 3 bases at V and 7 bases at J, leaving 7 bases unmatched. The CDR3 consists of 16 residues. Germline V lookup: CDR1 SGHDT, CDR2 YYEEEE. The CDR3 sequence: CASSWGTGGLLEKLFF. CDR3 nucleotide sequence: TGTGCCAGCAGCTGGGGGACAGGGGGCCTTCTTGAAAAACTGTTTTTT. Combining the CDR3 with reference TRBV5-6 and TRBJ1-4 gives the whole variable domain DAGVTQSPTHLIKTRGQQVTLRCSPKSGHDTVSWYQQALGQGPQFIFQYYEEEERQRGNFPDRFSGHQFPNYSSELNVNALLLGDSALYLCASSWGTGGLLEKLFFGSGTQLSVL.

The rearrangement uses TRBV7-2 and TRBJ1-1; 7 bases align to TRBD1. CDR1 is SGHTA and CDR2 is FQGNSA in the germline V gene. V trimming: 1 base; J trimming: 6 bases; junction bases outside the gene matches: 2. The CDR3 sequence is 13 residues long. DNA of the CDR3: TGTGCCAGCAGCTTAGGACAGGGCTCTGAAGCTTTCTTT. This encodes CASSLGQGSEAFF.